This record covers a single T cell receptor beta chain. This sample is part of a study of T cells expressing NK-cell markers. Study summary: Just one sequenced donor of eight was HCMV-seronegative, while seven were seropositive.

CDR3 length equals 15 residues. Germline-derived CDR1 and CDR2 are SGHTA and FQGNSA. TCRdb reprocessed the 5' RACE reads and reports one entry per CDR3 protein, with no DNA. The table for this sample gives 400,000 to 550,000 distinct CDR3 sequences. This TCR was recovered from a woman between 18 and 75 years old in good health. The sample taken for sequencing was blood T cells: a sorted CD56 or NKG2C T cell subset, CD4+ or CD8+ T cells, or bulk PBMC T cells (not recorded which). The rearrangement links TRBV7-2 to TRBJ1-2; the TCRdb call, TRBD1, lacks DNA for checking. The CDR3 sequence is CASSLGTGQNYGYTF.